One and the same sample provided the 31 T cell receptor beta chains below, sequenced in a study of Graves' ophthalmopathy and Graves' hyperthyroidism (dated by TCRdb to 2017 to 2018). The instrument given in TCRdb is Illumina HiSeq 2000. TCR beta CDR3 regions were amplified from RNA transcripts for repertoire sequencing. The first round was an RT-PCR using HTBI primers with the Qiagen OneStep RT-PCR kit, and this first round was followed by a second-round multiplex PCR, then size selection and purification. TCRdb itself trimmed the public reads at Q25 with fastp, ran MiXCR and retained productive beta chains. Rows are unified per CDR3 protein, each entry keeping the most common DNA and genes. Here the sample has 600,000 to 650,000 distinct CDR3 sequences; approximately 22% occur a single time. Together, the top ten hold roughly 7.4% of the sample. The sequencing sample was made of peripheral blood. These receptors all come from a woman aged 18-30 years with stable Graves' hyperthyroidism. Some clones in this sample may be carry-over from other donors' samples. Donor details come from another sample of the same person, matched by shared clones.

This chain links TRBV20-1 with TRBJ1-2, with D possibly being TRBD1 (5 bases). Deletions cut 5 bases from V and 7 bases from J, with 14 bases between. The germline gives CDR1 DFQATT, CDR2 SNEGSKA (reference sequence). CDR3 length: 12 residues. The CDR3 region is CSAHRRIFGYTF. Here the CDR3 DNA reads TGCAGTGCTCACAGGAGGATCTTTGGCTACACCTTC.

This clonotype was counted many times. A read error may account for a junction end that differs from germline. The J gene is TRBJ1-6, the V gene TRBV20-1; D gene ambiguous. The germline gives CDR1 DFQATT, CDR2 SNEGSKA (reference sequence). The CDR3 consists of 13 residues. In DNA, the CDR3 is TGCAGTGCTAGTTACAGCTATACTTCACCCCTCCACTTT. As protein: CSASYSYTSPLHF.

This clonotype was seen repeatedly, ten times or more. A read error may be the cause here, since a much bigger clone is one base away. CDR3 bases: TGTGCCAGCAGGAGGGGTATCAATCAGCCCCAGCATTTT. This translates into CASRRGINQPQHF. The chain has TRBV28 and TRBJ1-5, with D perhaps matching TRBD1 (5 bases). CDR1 is MDHEN and CDR2 is SYDVKM in the germline V gene. Deletions cut 6 bases from V and 3 bases from J, with 9 bases between. The CDR3 runs 13 residues.

This clonotype was detected ten times or more. V usage is TRBV6-1 and J usage is TRBJ1-5; no clear D gene. With 3 bases removed from V and 5 bases from J, the gap between germline ends came to 14 bases. CDR3 length: 15 residues. CDR1 is MNHNS and CDR2 is SASEGT in the germline V gene. The CDR3 reads CASSDYTEPYQPQHF. Here the CDR3 DNA reads TGTGCCAGCAGTGACTATACAGAACCCTATCAGCCCCAGCATTTT.

This clonotype was observed many times. The chain is built from TRBV12-3 or TRBV12-4 and TRBJ1-2; D gene ambiguous. The CDR3 has 13 residues. Trimming left V 1 base short and J 8 bases short, with 11 bases between. The CDR3 sequence is CASSLVGWKGYTF. The CDR3 nucleotides are TGTGCCAGCAGTTTAGTCGGTTGGAAAGGCTACACCTTC.

This clonotype was seen a few times. This chain uses TRBV20-1 with TRBJ1-5; no firm D call. Per germline, CDR1 DFQATT and CDR2 SNEGSKA (reference sequence). There are 12 residues in the CDR3. V was cut by 5 bases and J by 7 bases, with 12 bases left in between. This CDR3 is CSAHETEQPQHF. The CDR3 DNA reads as TGCAGTGCTCATGAAACGGAACAGCCCCAGCATTTT.

In this sample, this clonotype turned up many times. The gene calls are TRBV2 and TRBJ1-1; D not certain. This CDR3 is built from 13 residues. Trimming stripped 4 bases from V and 1 base from J, with 7 bases between. Germline-derived CDR1 and CDR2 are SNHLY and FYNNEI. In DNA, the CDR3 is TGTGCCAGCAGTGGGCGGGGGAACACTGAAGCTTTCTTT. Translating gives CASSGRGNTEAFF.

This clonotype was detected a few times. The chain combines TRBV12-3 or TRBV12-4 with TRBJ2-2; D remains unclear. The CDR3 consists of 15 residues. V dropped 5 bases and J dropped 0 bases, with 10 bases sitting between them. The CDR3 protein is CASSGAVANTGELFF. The CDR3 DNA sequence: TGTGCCAGCAGTGGCGCCGTAGCGAACACCGGGGAGCTGTTTTTT.

This clonotype was recorded at least ten times. The chain combines TRBV12-3 or TRBV12-4 with TRBJ2-7, with unresolved D. The germline V and J ends were trimmed by 1 base and 3 bases, with 7 bases remaining between them. This CDR3 contains 13 residues. In DNA, the CDR3 is TGTGCCAGCAGTTTAGGTGCCGACTACGAGCAGTACTTC. Translation: CASSLGADYEQYF.

In its sample, this clonotype was seen many times. J is TRBJ2-7 and V is TRBV27, with 10 bases lining up with TRBD2. Germline V gives CDR1 MNHEY, CDR2 SMNVEV (reference sequence). The CDR3 spans 15 residues. With 5 bases clipped from V and 4 bases from J, the junction kept 8 bases outside the gene matches. Written as DNA, the CDR3 is TGTGCCAGCAGTCCTTCCACTAGCGGGACTTACGAGCAGTACTTC. Translated: CASSPSTSGTYEQYF.

This clonotype showed up many times. This chain joins TRBV30 and TRBJ2-5; D is ambiguous. V was clipped by 0 bases and J by 0 bases, with 17 bases between them. This CDR3 is built from 17 residues. CDR1 and CDR2 from the germline V gene are GTSNPN and SVGIG (reference sequence). This chain's CDR3 is CAWSVDPAGNNQETQYF. CDR3 coding DNA: TGTGCCTGGAGTGTAGATCCGGCTGGGAATAACCAAGAGACCCAGTACTTC.

There are many counts of this clonotype. This sequence joins TRBV6-5 and TRBJ2-7; 8 bases are a match to TRBD2. This CDR3 has 17 amino acids. Per the germline V gene, CDR1 is MNHEY and CDR2 is SVGAGI. Losses at the gene ends were 6 bases for V and 0 bases for J; bases not matched to a gene: 13. CDR3 DNA: TGTGCCAGCAGCCCTTCAGCGGGAGTTACCTACTCCTACGAGCAGTACTTC. This translates into CASSPSAGVTYSYEQYF.

The V and J genes are TRBV6-1 and TRBJ1-1; D is possibly TRBD1 (6 bases). V lost 6 bases to trimming and J lost 0 bases, with 11 bases between them. The CDR3 has 14 amino acids. Germline CDR1 and CDR2: MNHNS and SASEGT. The CDR3 DNA reads as TGTGCCAGCAGAGTACAGGGTCTGAACACTGAAGCTTTCTTT. It codes for CASRVQGLNTEAFF.

This clonotype was seen many times. The J gene is TRBJ1-6, the V gene TRBV18; perhaps TRBD1 as D (6 bases). The CDR3 is 12 amino acids. CDR1 and CDR2 from the germline V gene are KGHSH and LQKENI. The CDR3 nucleotides are TGTGCGAGCCAACAGGGAAATTCACCCCTCCACTTT. Protein: CASQQGNSPLHF.

This clonotype occurred a few times. It may be a read error: a sequence one base away is much more abundant. This chain links TRBV6-1 with TRBJ1-6; D is undetermined. The V gene lost 8 bases and the J gene lost 9 bases, with 23 bases spanning the gap. Germline V gene sequence: CDR1 MNHNS, CDR2 SASEGT. This CDR3 spans 16 amino acids. As DNA, the CDR3 is TGTGCCAGCGGTACCCTACGGGAGGGTGGGGTTTCACCCCTCCACTTT. This encodes CASGTLREGGVSPLHF.

This clonotype was detected many times. The rearrangement joins TRBV12-3 or TRBV12-4 to TRBJ2-2; maybe TRBD1 (6 bases). This CDR3 spans 15 amino acids. The V end lost 8 bases, the J end lost 1 base, and 14 bases lay between the germline ends. The CDR3 bases are TGTGCCAGCCGATCCCCGACAGGGAACACCGGGGAGCTGTTTTTT. This encodes CASRSPTGNTGELFF.

This clonotype was observed a handful of times. This chain joins TRBV29-1 and TRBJ1-1; D is possibly TRBD1 (5 bases). The germline CDR1 and CDR2 sequences are SQVTM and ANQGSEA. V was shortened by 6 bases and J by 2 bases, with 16 bases between the two germline ends. This CDR3 is 14 amino acids long. The CDR3 here is CSVQHVQGNTEAFF. The CDR3 DNA sequence: TGCAGCGTCCAACATGTGCAGGGAAACACTGAAGCTTTCTTT.

This chain connects TRBV5-1 to TRBJ2-7, with 8 positions matching TRBD2. The V segment lost 4 bases and the J segment 5 bases; nucleotides outside the gene matches: 29. CDR1 and CDR2 (germline): SGHRS, YFSETQ. The CDR3 runs to 21 residues. The CDR3 region is CASSRRSTGSNIIAGTNEQYF. The CDR3 DNA is TGCGCCAGCAGCCGGCGCTCTACAGGGTCAAACATCATAGCGGGGACCAACGAGCAGTACTTC. Based on the CDR3 plus reference TRBV5-1 and TRBJ2-7, the full variable domain is KAGVTQTPRYLIKTRGQQVTLSCSPISGHRSVSWYQQTPGQGLQFLFEYFSETQRNKGNFPGRFSGRQFSNSRSEMNVSTLELGDSALYLCASSRRSTGSNIIAGTNEQYFGPGTRLTVT.

This clonotype occurred many times. The chain has TRBV29-1 and TRBJ2-5; D gene unclear. The V gene's germline CDR1 is SQVTM and CDR2 ANQGSEA. The CDR3 consists of 12 residues. V was pared by 4 bases and J by 5 bases, with 11 bases between. CDR3 sequence (DNA): TGCAGCGTTGCTAATAGTAGGGAGACCCAGTACTTC. Amino acid sequence: CSVANSRETQYF.

This clonotype has ten or more counts. The chain carries TRBV12-3 or TRBV12-4 and TRBJ1-5, with D perhaps TRBD1 (5 bases). V was trimmed by 3 bases and J by 0 bases, leaving 9 bases between them. This CDR3 has 15 amino acids. CDR3 loop: CASSFWQGSNQPQHF. The CDR3, as DNA: TGTGCCAGCAGTTTCTGGCAGGGTAGCAATCAGCCCCAGCATTTT.

This clonotype was counted many times. The chain joins TRBV12-3 or TRBV12-4 to TRBJ1-1; TRBD1 aligns across 8 bases. The CDR3 is 18 residues long. The V gene end was trimmed by 7 bases and the J gene end by 3 bases; junction bases not matched to a gene: 19. The CDR3, as DNA: TGTGCCAGCACCTTTAACCCCCTTGAGGACAGGGTGCACACTGAAGCTTTCTTT. Encoded protein: CASTFNPLEDRVHTEAFF.

The rearrangement links TRBV29-1 to TRBJ2-7; TRBD2 is a possible D gene (6 bases). CDR1 is SQVTM and CDR2 is ANQGSEA in the germline V gene. Between the trimmed V and J ends, which lost 7 bases and 0 bases, there was a span of 16 bases. CDR3 length: 14 amino acids. Here the CDR3 DNA reads TGCAGCGCTGCAGGGACTTCCAGCTCCTACGAGCAGTACTTC. Its translation is CSAAGTSSSYEQYF.

In this sample, this clonotype turned up many times. The chain recombines TRBV9 with TRBJ1-1; D is unclear. The CDR3 is 14 residues long. V lost 0 bases and J lost 1, with 7 bases in between. CDR1 is SGDLS, CDR2 YYNGEE, per germline. CDR3 in DNA: TGTGCCAGCAGCGTAGAAAAATGGAACACTGAAGCTTTCTTT. Translating it yields CASSVEKWNTEAFF.

At least ten counts were recorded for this clonotype. As DNA, the CDR3 is TGTGCCAGCTGCTTCGATTACAGCTCTGGGGCCAACGTCCTGACTTTC. This encodes CASCFDYSSGANVLTF. The gene calls are TRBV28 and TRBJ2-6; D uncertain. Germline CDR1 and CDR2: MDHEN and SYDVKM. The CDR3 sequence is 16 residues long. The ends were cut back, 8 bases at V and 0 bases at J, with 14 bases in the middle.

Many counts were recorded for this clonotype. The chain combines TRBV5-1 with TRBJ1-1; possibly TRBD1 for D (5 bases). CDR1 is SGHRS and CDR2 is YFSETQ in the germline V gene. Deletions cut 0 bases from V and 1 base from J, with 10 bases between. The CDR3 spans 15 residues. The chain's CDR3 is CASSLGTQANTEAFF. DNA for the CDR3: TGCGCCAGCAGCTTGGGGACACAAGCGAACACTGAAGCTTTCTTT.

This clonotype was observed at least ten times. This rearrangement joins TRBV9 to TRBJ2-7; TRBD2 matches at 10 bases. The CDR3 extends over 15 amino acids. Losses at the gene ends were 0 bases for V and 3 bases for J; bases not matched to a gene: 3. Per the germline V gene, CDR1 is SGDLS and CDR2 is YYNGEE. The CDR3 reads CASSVAGTSDYEQYF. CDR3 DNA sequence: TGTGCCAGCAGCGTAGCCGGGACTAGCGACTACGAGCAGTACTTC.

The CDR3 coding sequence is TGTGCCAGCAGCTTAGACGTTGAAGCTTTCTTT. This translates into CASSLDVEAFF. The chain has TRBV7-2 and TRBJ1-1; D gene uncertain. Trimming cost V 1 base and J 7 bases, with 4 bases left between them. The CDR3 is 11 residues long. The germline V gene encodes CDR1 SGHTA and CDR2 FQGNSA.

V usage is TRBV20-1 and J usage is TRBJ1-1; no clear D. Trimming removed 0 bases from V and 4 bases from J, with 12 bases in between. The length of the CDR3 is 14 residues. In germline, CDR1 is DFQATT, CDR2 SNEGSKA (reference sequence). CDR3 bases: TGCAGTGCTAGAGAGGGCATCTTGGCCACTGAAGCTTTCTTT. It specifies CSAREGILATEAFF.

The chain is built from TRBV7-8 and TRBJ2-5; 10 bases map to TRBD2. From germline, CDR1 is SGHVS and CDR2 FQNEAQ. The CDR3 is made up of 15 amino acids. The ends lost 5 bases at V and 4 bases at J; junction bases unmatched: 7. The CDR3 here is CASSPLSGRGETQYF. The CDR3, as DNA: TGTGCCAGCAGCCCCCTCAGCGGGAGGGGAGAGACCCAGTACTTC. Variable domain in full (rest from reference TRBV7-8 and TRBJ2-5): GAGVSQSPRYKVAKRGQDVALRCDPISGHVSLFWYQQALGQGPEFLTYFQNEAQLDKSGLPSDRFFAERPEGSVSTLKIQRTQQEDSAVYLCASSPLSGRGETQYFGPGTRLLVL.

This chain joins TRBV6-2 or TRBV6-3 and TRBJ2-7; no clear D gene. Germline CDR1 is MNHEY and CDR2 is SVGEGT. The V end was cut by 2 bases, the J end by 6 bases, with 11 bases between. This CDR3 is built from 13 residues. The CDR3 protein is CASSYAEGGEQYF. CDR3 in DNA: TGTGCCAGCAGTTACGCAGAAGGCGGCGAGCAGTACTTC.

This clonotype was recorded many times. This chain uses TRBV6-1 with TRBJ1-2, with no clear D. CDR1 is MNHNS, CDR2 SASEGT, per germline. The CDR3 sequence is 15 residues long. Trimming stripped 2 bases from V and 4 bases from J, with 14 bases between. CDR3 loop: CASSENTASLYGYTF. CDR3 coding DNA: TGTGCCAGCAGTGAAAATACTGCCAGCCTCTATGGCTACACCTTC.